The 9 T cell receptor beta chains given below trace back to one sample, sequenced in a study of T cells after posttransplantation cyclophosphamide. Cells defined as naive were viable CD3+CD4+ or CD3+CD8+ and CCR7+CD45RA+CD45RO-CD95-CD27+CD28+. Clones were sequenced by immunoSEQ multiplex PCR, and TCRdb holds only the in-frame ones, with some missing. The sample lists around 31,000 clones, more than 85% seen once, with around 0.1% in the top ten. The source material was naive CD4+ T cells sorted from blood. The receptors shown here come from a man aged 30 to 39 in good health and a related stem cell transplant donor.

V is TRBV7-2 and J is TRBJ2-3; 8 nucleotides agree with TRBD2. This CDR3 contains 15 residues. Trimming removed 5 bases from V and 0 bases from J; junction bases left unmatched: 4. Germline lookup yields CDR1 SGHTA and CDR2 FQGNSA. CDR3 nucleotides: TGTGCCAGCAGCCCGGGGGGGCTTAGCACAGATACGCAGTATTTT. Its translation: CASSPGGLSTDTQYF.

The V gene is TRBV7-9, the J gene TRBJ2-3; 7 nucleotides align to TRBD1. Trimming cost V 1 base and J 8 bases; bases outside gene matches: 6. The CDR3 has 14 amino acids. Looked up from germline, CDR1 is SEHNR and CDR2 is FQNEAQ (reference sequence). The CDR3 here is CASSLEGARATQYF. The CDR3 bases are TGTGCCAGCAGCTTAGAGGGGGCTAGAGCTACGCAGTATTTT. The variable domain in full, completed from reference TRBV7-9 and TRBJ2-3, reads DTGVSQNPRHKITKRGQNVTFRCDPISEHNRLYWYRQTLGQGPEFLTYFQNEAQLEKSRLLSDRFSAERPKGSFSTLEIQRTEQGDSAMYLCASSLEGARATQYFGPGTRLTVL.

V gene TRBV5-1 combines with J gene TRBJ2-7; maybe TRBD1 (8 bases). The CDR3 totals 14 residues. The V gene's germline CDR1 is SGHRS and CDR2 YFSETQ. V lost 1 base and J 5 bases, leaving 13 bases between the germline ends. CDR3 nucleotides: TGCGCCAGCAGCTTGCTACAGGGGGGGGACGAGCAGTACTTC. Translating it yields CASSLLQGGDEQYF.

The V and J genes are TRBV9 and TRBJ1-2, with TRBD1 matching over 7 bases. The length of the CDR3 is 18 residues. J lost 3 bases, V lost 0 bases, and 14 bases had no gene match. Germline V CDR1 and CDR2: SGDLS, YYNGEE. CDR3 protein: CASSVGMGQFSSYYGYTF. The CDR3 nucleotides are TGTGCCAGCAGCGTAGGAATGGGACAGTTCTCCTCCTACTATGGCTACACCTTC.

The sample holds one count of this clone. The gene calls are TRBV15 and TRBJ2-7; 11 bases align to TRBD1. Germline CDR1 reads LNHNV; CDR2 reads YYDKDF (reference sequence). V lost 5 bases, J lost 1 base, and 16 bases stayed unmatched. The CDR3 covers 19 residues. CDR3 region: CATSSSRGDRGAPSYEQYF. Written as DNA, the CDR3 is TGTGCCACCAGCTCCTCCCGGGGGGACAGGGGGGCCCCATCCTACGAGCAGTACTTC.

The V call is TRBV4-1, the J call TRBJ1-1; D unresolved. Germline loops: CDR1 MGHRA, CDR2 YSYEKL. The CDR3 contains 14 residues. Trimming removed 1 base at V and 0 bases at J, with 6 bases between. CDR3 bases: TGCGCCAGCAGCCAAGGGGAGCTGAACACTGAAGCTTTCTTT. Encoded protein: CASSQGELNTEAFF.

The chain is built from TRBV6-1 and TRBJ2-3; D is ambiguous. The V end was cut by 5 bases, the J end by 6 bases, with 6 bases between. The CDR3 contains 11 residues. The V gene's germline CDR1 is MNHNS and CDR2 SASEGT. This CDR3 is CASSFLDTQYF. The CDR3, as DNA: TGTGCCAGCAGTTTCCTGGATACGCAGTATTTT.

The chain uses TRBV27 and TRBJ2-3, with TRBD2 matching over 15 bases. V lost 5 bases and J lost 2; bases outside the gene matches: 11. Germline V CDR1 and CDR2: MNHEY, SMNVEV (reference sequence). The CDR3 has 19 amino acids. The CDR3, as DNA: TGTGCCAGCAGTCTAATAACGGGACTAGCGGGGGGCACCACAGATACGCAGTATTTT. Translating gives CASSLITGLAGGTTDTQYF.

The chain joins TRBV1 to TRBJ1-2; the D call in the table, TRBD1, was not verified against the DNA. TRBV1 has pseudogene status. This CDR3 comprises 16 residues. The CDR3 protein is CTSSQPRTGEVYGYTF. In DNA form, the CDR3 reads TGCACCAGCAGCCAACCCCGGACAGGGGAGGTTTATGGCTACACCTTC.